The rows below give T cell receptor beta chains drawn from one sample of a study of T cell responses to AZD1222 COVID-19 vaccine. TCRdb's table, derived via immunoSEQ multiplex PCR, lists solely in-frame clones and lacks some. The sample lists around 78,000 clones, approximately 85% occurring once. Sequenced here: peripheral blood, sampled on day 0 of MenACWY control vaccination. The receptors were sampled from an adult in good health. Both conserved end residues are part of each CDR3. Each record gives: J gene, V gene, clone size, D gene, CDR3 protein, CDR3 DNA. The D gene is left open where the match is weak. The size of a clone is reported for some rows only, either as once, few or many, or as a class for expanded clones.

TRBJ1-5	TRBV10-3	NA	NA	CAIREAGGNQPQHF	TGTGCCATCCGCGAGGCAGGGGGCAATCAGCCCCAGCATTTT
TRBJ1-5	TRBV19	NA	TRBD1	CASSRTGSNQPQHF	TGTGCCAGTAGCCGGACAGGTAGCAATCAGCCCCAGCATTTT
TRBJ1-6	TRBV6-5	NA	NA	CASSYSGGVRSPLHF	TGTGCCAGCAGTTACTCTGGGGGAGTACGGTCACCCCTCCACTTT
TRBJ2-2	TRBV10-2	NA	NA	CARRDPQGELFF	TGCGCCAGGAGGGATCCCCAGGGTGAGCTGTTTTTT
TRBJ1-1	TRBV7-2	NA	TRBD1	CASSSDRGYTEAFF	TGTGCCAGCAGCTCCGACAGGGGCTACACTGAAGCTTTCTTT
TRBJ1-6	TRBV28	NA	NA	CASSLNQGSSYNSPLHF	TGTGCCAGCAGTTTAAATCAGGGAAGCTCCTATAATTCACCCCTCCACTTT
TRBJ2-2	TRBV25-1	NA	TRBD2	CASSSGLAGGTITGELFF	TGTGCCAGCAGTTCGGGACTAGCGGGGGGAACGATCACCGGGGAGCTGTTTTTT
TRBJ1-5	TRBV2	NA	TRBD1	CASSEGGQGSGQPQHF	TGTGCCAGCAGTGAAGGGGGACAGGGCAGCGGACAGCCCCAGCATTTT
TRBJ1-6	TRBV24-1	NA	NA	CATSDRWGSEAYNSPLHF	TGTGCCACCAGTGATCGGTGGGGGTCTGAGGCCTATAATTCACCCCTCCACTTT
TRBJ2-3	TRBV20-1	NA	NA	CSASLAENTDTQYF	TGCAGTGCTAGTCTAGCAGAGAACACAGATACGCAGTATTTT
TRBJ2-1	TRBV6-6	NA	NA	CASSWTAYNEQFF	TGTGCCAGCAGTTGGACGGCCTACAATGAGCAGTTCTTC
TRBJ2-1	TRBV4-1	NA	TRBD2	CASSQDGGGYNEQFF	TGCGCCAGCAGCCAAGATGGGGGGGGATACAATGAGCAGTTCTTC
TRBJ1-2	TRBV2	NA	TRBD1	CASSGQGAGYTF	TGTGCCAGCAGTGGACAGGGAGCTGGCTACACCTTC
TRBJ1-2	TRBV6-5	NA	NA	CASSADGGYTF	TGTGCCAGCAGCGCCGATGGGGGCTACACCTTC
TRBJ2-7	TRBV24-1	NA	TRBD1	CATSVDRGLHYEQYF	TGTGCCACCTCGGTGGACAGGGGGCTTCACTACGAGCAGTACTTC
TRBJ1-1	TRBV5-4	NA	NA	CASSPGFGAEAFF	TGTGCCAGCAGCCCCGGGTTTGGGGCTGAAGCTTTCTTT
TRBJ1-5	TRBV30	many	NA	CAWSSGANQPQHF	TGTGCCTGGAGCAGCGGGGCCAATCAGCCCCAGCATTTT
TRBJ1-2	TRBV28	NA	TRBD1	CASRFNRGHGYTF	TGTGCCAGCAGGTTTAACAGGGGACATGGCTACACCTTC
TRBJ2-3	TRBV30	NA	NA	CAWRDKGDTQYF	TGTGCCTGGAGGGATAAAGGAGATACGCAGTATTTT
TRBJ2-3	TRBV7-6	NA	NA	CASSTSYDETTDTQYF	TGTGCCAGCAGCACCAGTTACGACGAGACGACAGATACGCAGTATTTT
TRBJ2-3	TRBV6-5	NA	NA	CASSYGQRTDTQYF	TGTGCCAGCAGTTATGGGCAGAGGACAGATACGCAGTATTTT
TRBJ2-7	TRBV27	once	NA	CASSTPGSRQYF	TGTGCCAGCAGTACCCCGGGCAGTAGGCAGTACTTC
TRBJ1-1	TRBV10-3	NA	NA	CAISGAGYAEAFF	TGTGCCATCAGTGGGGCAGGGTACGCTGAAGCTTTCTTT
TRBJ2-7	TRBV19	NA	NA	CASSTTASYEQYF	TGTGCCAGTAGTACGACAGCCTCCTACGAGCAGTACTTC